Included here is one T cell receptor beta chain sequence, with context. Methods used by the authors: Amplifying reference gene primers gave estimates of nucleated cell counts. TCRdb's table, derived via immunoSEQ multiplex PCR, lists solely in-frame clones and lacks some. V, J and clone size reflect that table, while D and trimming were determined from the DNA. Of approximately 390,000 clones listed, around 90% are singletons. This specimen belongs to a study of blood T cell repertoires in COVID-19. Study overall: The samples span acute and convalescent COVID-19 from the United States, Italy and Spain. Sample material is recorded as cDNA or gDNA derived from T cells, B-cell-depleted T cells, or PBMCs.

Germline values: CDR1 MGHRA, CDR2 YSYEKL. The CDR3 totals 15 residues. Trimming took off 0 bases at V and 3 bases at J, with 12 bases between the two ends. Source material: peripheral blood. The chain carries TRBV4-1 and TRBJ2-7; TRBD2 is a possible D gene (6 bases). This sequence originates from a man between 18 and 35 years old with active or convalescent COVID-19. The CDR3 is CASSQDAGTFYEQYF. For the CDR3, the DNA is TGCGCCAGCAGCCAAGATGCGGGGACTTTCTACGAGCAGTACTTC.